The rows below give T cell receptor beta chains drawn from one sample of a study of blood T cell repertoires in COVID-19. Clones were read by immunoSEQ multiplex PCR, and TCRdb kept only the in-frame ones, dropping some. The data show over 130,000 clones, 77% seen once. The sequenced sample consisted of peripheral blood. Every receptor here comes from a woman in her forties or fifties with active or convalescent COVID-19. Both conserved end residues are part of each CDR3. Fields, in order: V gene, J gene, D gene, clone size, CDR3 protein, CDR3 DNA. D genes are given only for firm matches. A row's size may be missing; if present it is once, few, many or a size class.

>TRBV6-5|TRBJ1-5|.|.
CASSYAQGNQPQHF
TGTGCCAGCAGTTACGCACAGGGTAATCAGCCCCAGCATTTT
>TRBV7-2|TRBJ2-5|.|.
CASSLSLQETQYF
TGTGCCAGCAGCTTGAGCTTACAAGAGACCCAGTACTTC
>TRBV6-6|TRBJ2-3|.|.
CASSQDSHTDTQYF
TGTGCCAGCAGTCAGGACTCCCACACAGATACGCAGTATTTT
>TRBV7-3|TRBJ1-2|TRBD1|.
CASSSRQGDGYTF
TGTGCCAGCAGCTCCCGACAGGGGGACGGCTACACCTTC
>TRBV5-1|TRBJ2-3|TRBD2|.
CASSLEGTSVRTDTQYF
TGCGCCAGCAGCTTGGAAGGGACTAGCGTCCGCACAGATACGCAGTATTTT
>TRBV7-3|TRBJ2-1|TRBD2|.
CASSLLAGSSYNEQFF
TGTGCCAGCAGTCTATTAGCGGGTAGCTCCTACAATGAGCAGTTCTTC
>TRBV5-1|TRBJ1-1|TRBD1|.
CASSRTGNTEAFF
TGCGCCAGCAGCCGGACAGGGAACACTGAAGCTTTCTTT
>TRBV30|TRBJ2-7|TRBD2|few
CAWTGGVGEQYF
TGTGCCTGGACCGGGGGGGTCGGCGAGCAGTACTTC
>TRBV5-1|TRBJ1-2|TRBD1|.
CASSSVSGGAFGYTF
TGCGCCAGCAGCTCCGTATCAGGGGGCGCTTTTGGCTACACCTTC
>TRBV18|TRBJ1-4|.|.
CASSPPPGEEKLFF
TGTGCCAGCTCACCACCGCCGGGGGAGGAAAAACTGTTTTTT
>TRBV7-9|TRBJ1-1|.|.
CASTRRERTEAFF
TGTGCCAGCACCCGGAGGGAAAGAACTGAAGCTTTCTTT
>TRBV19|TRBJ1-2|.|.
CASSIQAGPNYGYTF
TGTGCCAGTAGTATACAGGCAGGGCCCAACTATGGCTACACCTTC
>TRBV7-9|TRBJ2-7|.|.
CASSLYREKDYEQYF
TGTGCCAGCAGCTTATACAGGGAAAAGGACTACGAGCAGTACTTC
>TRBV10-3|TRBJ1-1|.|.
CAISERTLMNTEAFF
TGTGCCATCAGTGAACGGACACTAATGAACACTGAAGCTTTCTTT
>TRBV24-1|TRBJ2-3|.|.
CATSGSGSTDTQYF
TGTGCCACCAGTGGGTCAGGAAGCACAGATACGCAGTATTTT
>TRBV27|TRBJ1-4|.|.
CASSLKPGGEKLFF
TGTGCCAGCAGTTTAAAGCCGGGGGGAGAAAAACTGTTTTTT
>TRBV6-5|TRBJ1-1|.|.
CASSYSLGTEAFF
TGTGCCAGCAGTTACTCGCTCGGCACTGAAGCTTTCTTT
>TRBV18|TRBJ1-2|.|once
CASSSGAGSQYGYTF
TGTGCCAGCTCTTCCGGGGCCGGGAGTCAATATGGCTACACCTTC
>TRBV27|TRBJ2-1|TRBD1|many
CASSLKGAREQFF
TGTGCCAGCAGTTTAAAGGGGGCCAGGGAGCAGTTCTTC
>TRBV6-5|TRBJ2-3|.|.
CASSPGTGGYTQYF
TGTGCCAGCAGCCCCGGGACGGGGGGCTATACGCAGTATTTT
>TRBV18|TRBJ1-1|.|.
CASSYDLGGTTEAFF
TGTGCCAGCTCCTACGACCTGGGGGGTACCACTGAAGCTTTCTTT
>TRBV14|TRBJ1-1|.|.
CASSQDLRGVTEAFF
TGTGCCAGCAGCCAAGATCTCAGGGGCGTCACTGAAGCTTTCTTT
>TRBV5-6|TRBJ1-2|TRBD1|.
CASSRDRLNYGYTF
TGTGCCAGCAGCCGGGACAGGCTAAACTATGGCTACACCTTC
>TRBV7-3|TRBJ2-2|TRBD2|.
CASSLGGPSGSISGELFF
TGTGCCAGCAGCTTAGGAGGCCCTAGCGGGAGCATTTCCGGGGAGCTGTTTTTT
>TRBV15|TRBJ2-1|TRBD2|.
CATSKETSILNEQFF
TGTGCCACCAGCAAAGAGACTAGCATTCTCAATGAGCAGTTCTTC
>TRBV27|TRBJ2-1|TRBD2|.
CASSSEREWWNEQFF
TGTGCCAGCAGTTCCGAGCGGGAGTGGTGGAATGAGCAGTTCTTC
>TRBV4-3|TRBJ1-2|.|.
CASSRGLSNYGYTF
TGCGCCAGCAGCCGAGGACTGTCCAACTATGGCTACACCTTC